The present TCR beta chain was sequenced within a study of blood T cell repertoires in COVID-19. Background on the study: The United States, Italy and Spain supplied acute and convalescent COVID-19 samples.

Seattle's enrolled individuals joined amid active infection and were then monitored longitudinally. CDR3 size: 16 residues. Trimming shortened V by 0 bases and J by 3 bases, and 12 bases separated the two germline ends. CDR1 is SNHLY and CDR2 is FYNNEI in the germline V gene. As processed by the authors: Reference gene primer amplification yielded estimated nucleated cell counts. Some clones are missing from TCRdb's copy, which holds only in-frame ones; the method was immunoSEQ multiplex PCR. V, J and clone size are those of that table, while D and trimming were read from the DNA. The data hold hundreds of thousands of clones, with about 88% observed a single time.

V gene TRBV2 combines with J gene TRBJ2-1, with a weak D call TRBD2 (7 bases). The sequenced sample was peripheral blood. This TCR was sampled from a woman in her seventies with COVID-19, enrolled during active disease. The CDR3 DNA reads TGTGCCAGCAGTGAAGCGTCGGGGGGCCGCTACAATGAGCAGTTCTTC. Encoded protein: CASSEASGGRYNEQFF.